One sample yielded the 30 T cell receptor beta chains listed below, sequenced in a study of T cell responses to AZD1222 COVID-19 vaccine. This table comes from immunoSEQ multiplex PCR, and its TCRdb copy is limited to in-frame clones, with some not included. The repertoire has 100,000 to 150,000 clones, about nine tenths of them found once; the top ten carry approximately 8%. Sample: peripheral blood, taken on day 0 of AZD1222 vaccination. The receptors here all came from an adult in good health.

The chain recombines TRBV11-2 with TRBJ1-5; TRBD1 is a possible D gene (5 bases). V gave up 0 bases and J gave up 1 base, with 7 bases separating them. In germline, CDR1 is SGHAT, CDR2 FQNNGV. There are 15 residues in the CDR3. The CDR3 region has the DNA TGTGCCAGCAGCTTAGATGGGGCCAGCAATCAGCCCCAGCATTTT. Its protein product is CASSLDGASNQPQHF.

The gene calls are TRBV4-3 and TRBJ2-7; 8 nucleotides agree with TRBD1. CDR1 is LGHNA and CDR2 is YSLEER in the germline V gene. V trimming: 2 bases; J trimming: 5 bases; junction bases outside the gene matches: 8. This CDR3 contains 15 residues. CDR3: CASSQTTTGVDEQYF. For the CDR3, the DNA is TGCGCCAGCAGCCAAACCACGACAGGGGTGGACGAGCAGTACTTC.

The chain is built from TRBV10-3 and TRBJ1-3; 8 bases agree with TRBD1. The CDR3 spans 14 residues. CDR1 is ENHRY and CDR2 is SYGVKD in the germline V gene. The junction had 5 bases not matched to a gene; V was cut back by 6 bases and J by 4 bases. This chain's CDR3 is CAISPQGVGNTIYF. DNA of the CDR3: TGTGCCATCAGCCCACAGGGGGTCGGAAACACCATATATTTT.

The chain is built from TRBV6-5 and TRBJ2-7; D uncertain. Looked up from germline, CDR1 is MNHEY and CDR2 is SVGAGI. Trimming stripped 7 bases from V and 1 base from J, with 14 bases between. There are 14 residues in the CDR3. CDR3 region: CASTRTFTSYEQYF. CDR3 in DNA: TGTGCCAGCACCCGGACCTTTACTTCCTACGAGCAGTACTTC.

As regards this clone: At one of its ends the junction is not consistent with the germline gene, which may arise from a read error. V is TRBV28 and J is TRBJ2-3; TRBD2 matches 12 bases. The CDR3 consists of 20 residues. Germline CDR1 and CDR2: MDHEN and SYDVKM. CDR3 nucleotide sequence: TGTGCCAGCAGTATATGGACCCCTTGGACTAGCGGGAAAAGCACAGATACGCAGTATTTT. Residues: CASSIWTPWTSGKSTDTQYF.

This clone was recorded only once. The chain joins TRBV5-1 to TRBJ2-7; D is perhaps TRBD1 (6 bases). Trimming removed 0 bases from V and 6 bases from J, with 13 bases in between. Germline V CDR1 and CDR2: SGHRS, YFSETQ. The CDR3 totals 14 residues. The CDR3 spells CASSLDQGLGEQYF. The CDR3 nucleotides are TGCGCCAGCAGCTTGGATCAGGGGTTGGGCGAGCAGTACTTC.

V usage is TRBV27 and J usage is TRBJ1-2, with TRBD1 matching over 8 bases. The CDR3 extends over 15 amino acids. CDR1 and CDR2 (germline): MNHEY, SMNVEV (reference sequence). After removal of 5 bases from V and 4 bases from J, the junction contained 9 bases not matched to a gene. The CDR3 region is CASSPLGQAIYGYTF. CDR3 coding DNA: TGTGCCAGCAGTCCCCTGGGACAGGCTATCTATGGCTACACCTTC.

The CDR3 DNA is TGTGCCTGGAGTGTTGGGACAGTGCGAAACACCATATATTTT. As protein: CAWSVGTVRNTIYF. The chain links TRBV30 to TRBJ1-3; 7 bases are shared with TRBD1. CDR1 is GTSNPN and CDR2 is SVGIG in the germline V gene (reference sequence). The CDR3 contains 14 residues. V lost 0 bases and J lost 5; bases outside the gene matches: 4.

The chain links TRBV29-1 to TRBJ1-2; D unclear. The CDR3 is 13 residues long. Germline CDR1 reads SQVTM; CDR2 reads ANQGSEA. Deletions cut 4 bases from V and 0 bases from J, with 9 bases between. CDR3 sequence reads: CSVVAVTNYGYTF. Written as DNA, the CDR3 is TGCAGCGTTGTGGCGGTAACTAACTATGGCTACACCTTC.

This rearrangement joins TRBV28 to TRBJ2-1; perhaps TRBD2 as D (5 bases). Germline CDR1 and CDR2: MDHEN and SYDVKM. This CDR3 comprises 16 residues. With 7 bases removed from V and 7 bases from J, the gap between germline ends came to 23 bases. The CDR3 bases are TGTGCCAGCACGACCCCCGAGGGCCTCGGTAGGAATGAGCAGTTCTTC. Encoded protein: CASTTPEGLGRNEQFF.

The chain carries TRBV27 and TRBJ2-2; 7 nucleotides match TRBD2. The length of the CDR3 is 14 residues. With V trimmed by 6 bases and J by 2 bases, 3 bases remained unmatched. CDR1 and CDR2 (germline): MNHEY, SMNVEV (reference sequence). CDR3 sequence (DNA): TGTGCCAGCAGCCCGGGACTAAACACCGGGGAGCTGTTTTTT. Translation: CASSPGLNTGELFF.

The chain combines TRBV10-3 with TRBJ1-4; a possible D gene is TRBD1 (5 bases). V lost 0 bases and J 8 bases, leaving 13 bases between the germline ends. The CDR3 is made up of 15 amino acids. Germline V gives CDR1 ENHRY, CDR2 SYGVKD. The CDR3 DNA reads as TGTGCCATCAGTGAGTCAGGCAGGGTGGGCGAAAAACTGTTTTTT. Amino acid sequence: CAISESGRVGEKLFF.

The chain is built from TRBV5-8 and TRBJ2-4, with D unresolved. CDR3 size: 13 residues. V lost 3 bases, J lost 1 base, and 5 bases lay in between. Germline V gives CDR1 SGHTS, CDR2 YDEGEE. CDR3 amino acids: CASSSGAKNIQYF. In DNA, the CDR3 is TGTGCCAGCAGCTCGGGCGCCAAAAACATTCAGTACTTC. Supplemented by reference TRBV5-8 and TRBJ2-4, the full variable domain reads EAGVTQSPTHLIKTRGQQATLRCSPISGHTSVYWYQQALGLGLQFLLWYDEGEERNRGNFPPRFSGRQFPNYSSELNVNALELEDSALYLCASSSGAKNIQYFGAGTRLSVL.

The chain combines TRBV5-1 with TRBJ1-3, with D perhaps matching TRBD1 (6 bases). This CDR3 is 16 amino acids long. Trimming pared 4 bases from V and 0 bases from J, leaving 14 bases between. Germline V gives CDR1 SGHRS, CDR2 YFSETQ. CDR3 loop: CASSGTGLSSGNTIYF. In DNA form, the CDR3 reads TGCGCCAGCAGCGGAACAGGGCTTAGCTCTGGAAACACCATATATTTT.

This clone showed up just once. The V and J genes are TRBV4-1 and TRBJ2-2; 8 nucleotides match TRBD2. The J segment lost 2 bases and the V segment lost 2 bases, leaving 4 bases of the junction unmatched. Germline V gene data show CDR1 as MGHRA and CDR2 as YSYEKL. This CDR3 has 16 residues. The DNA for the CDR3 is TGCGCCAGCAGCCAACGCCTAGCGGGTAACACCGGGGAGCTGTTTTTT. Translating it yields CASSQRLAGNTGELFF.

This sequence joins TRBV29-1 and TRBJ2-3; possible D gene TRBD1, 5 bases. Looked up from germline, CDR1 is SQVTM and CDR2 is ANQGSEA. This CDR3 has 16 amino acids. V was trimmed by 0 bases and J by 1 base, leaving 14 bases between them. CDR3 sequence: CSVEEMDNPGTDTQYF. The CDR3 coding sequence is TGCAGCGTTGAAGAAATGGACAACCCTGGCACAGATACGCAGTATTTT.

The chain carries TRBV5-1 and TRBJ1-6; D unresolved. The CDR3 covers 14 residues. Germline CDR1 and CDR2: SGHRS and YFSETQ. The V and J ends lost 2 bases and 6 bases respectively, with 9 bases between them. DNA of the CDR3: TGCGCCAGCAGCTTCGACGGTCCTAATTCACCCCTCCACTTT. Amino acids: CASSFDGPNSPLHF.

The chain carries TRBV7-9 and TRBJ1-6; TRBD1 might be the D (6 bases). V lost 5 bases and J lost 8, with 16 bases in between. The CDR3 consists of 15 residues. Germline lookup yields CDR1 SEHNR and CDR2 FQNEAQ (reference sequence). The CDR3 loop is CASSPGTLEDSPLHF. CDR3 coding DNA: TGTGCCAGCAGCCCCGGGACACTAGAAGATTCACCCCTCCACTTT.

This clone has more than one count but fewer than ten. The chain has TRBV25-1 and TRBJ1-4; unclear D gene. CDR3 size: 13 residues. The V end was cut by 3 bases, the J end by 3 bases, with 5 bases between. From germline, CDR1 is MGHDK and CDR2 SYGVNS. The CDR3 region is CASSDSPNEKLFF. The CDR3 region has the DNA TGTGCCAGCAGTGACAGCCCTAATGAAAAACTGTTTTTT.

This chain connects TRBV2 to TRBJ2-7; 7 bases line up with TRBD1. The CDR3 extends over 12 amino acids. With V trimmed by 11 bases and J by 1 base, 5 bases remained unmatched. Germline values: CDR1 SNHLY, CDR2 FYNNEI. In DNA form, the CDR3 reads TGTGCCTTGGGACAGAGATCCTACGAGCAGTACTTC. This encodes CALGQRSYEQYF. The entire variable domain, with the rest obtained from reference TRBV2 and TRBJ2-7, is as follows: EPEVTQTPSHQVTQMGQEVILRCVPISNHLYFYWYRQILGQKVEFLVSFYNNEISEKSEIFDDQFSVERPDGSNFTLKIRSTKLEDSAMYFCALGQRSYEQYFGPGTRLTVT.

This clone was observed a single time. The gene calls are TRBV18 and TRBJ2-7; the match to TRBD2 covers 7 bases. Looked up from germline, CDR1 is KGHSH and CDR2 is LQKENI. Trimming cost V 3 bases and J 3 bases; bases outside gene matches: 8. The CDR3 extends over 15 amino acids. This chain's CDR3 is CASSPAGGIGYEQYF. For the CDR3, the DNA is TGTGCCAGCTCACCCGCCGGGGGGATTGGCTACGAGCAGTACTTC.

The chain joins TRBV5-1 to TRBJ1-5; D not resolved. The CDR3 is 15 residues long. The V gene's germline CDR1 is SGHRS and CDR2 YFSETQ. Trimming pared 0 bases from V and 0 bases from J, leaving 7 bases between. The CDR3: CASSLAGVSNQPQHF. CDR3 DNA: TGCGCCAGCAGCTTGGCCGGTGTTAGCAATCAGCCCCAGCATTTT.

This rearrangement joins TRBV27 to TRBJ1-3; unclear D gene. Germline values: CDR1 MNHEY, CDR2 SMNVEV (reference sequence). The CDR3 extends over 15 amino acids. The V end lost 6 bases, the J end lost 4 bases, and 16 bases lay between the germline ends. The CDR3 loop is CASRQGLEGGNTIYF. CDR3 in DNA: TGTGCCAGCAGACAAGGACTCGAAGGAGGAAACACCATATATTTT.

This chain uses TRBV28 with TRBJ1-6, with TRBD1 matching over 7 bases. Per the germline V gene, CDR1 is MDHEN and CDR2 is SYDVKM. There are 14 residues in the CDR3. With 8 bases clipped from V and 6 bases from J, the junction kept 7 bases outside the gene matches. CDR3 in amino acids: CASFSGQPNSPLHF. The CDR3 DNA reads TGTGCCAGCTTTTCGGGACAGCCTAATTCACCCCTCCACTTT.

The CDR3 coding sequence is TGTGCCAGCAGCCCATTCGGCCGGGGGCGCTTCGACGAGCAGTACTTC. Translating it yields CASSPFGRGRFDEQYF. The chain employs TRBV13 and TRBJ2-7, with D perhaps given as TRBD1 or TRBD2 (6 bases each). Germline loops: CDR1 PRHDT, CDR2 FYEKMQ (reference sequence). V was pared by 5 bases and J by 5 bases, with 22 bases between. The CDR3 totals 16 residues.

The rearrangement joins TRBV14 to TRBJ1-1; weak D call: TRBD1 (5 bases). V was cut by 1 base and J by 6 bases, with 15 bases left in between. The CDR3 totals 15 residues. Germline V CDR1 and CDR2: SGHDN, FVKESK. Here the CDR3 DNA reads TGTGCCAGCAGCCAAGGGGCAGGGAAACTCTCTGAAGCTTTCTTT. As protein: CASSQGAGKLSEAFF.

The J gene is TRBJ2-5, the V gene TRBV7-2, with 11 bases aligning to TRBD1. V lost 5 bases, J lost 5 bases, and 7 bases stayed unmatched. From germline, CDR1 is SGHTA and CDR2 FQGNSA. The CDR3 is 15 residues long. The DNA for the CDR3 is TGTGCCAGCAGCCGGACAGGGGGCCGGGGGGAGACCCAGTACTTC. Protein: CASSRTGGRGETQYF.

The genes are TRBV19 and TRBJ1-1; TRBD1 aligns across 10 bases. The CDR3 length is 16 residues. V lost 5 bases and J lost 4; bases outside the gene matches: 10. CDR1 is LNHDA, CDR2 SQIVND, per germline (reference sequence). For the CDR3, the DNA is TGTGCCAGTAGTTCCCGGGACAGGGGTGAATCCACTGAAGCTTTCTTT. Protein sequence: CASSSRDRGESTEAFF.

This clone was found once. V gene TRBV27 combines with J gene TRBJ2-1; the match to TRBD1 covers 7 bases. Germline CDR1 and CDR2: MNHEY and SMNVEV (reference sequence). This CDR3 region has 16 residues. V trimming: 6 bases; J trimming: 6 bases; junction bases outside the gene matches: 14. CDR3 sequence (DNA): TGTGCCAGCAGCTGGAAGACAGGGACCCTATTCAATGAGCAGTTCTTC. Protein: CASSWKTGTLFNEQFF.

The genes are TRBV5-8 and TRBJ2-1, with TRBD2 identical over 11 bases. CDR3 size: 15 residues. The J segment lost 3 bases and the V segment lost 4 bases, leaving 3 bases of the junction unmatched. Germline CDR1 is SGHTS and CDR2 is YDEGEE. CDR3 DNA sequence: TGTGCCAGCAGCGTGGGACTAGCGGACTACAATGAGCAGTTCTTC. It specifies CASSVGLADYNEQFF. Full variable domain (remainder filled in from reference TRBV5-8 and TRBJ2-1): EAGVTQSPTHLIKTRGQQATLRCSPISGHTSVYWYQQALGLGLQFLLWYDEGEERNRGNFPPRFSGRQFPNYSSELNVNALELEDSALYLCASSVGLADYNEQFFGPGTRLTVL.